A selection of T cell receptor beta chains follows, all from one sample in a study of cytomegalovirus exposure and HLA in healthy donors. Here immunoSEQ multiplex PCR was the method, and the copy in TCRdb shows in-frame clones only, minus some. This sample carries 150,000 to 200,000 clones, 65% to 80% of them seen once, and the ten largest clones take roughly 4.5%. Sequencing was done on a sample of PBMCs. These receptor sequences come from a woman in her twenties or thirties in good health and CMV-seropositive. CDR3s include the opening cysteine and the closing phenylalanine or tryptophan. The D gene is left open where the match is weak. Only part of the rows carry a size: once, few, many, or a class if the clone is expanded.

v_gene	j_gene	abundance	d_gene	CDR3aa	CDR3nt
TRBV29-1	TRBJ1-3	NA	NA	CSVVFSGEQDGNGLSGNTIYF	TGCAGCGTTGTGTTTTCAGGGGAACAGGACGGAAATGGACTCTCTGGAAACACCATATATTTT
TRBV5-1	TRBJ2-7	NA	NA	CASSPPRSHEQYF	TGCGCCAGCAGCCCCCCCCGGTCGCACGAGCAGTACTTC
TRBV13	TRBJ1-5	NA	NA	CASSIRQVPNQPQHF	TGTGCCAGCAGCATTAGACAGGTCCCCAATCAGCCCCAGCATTTT
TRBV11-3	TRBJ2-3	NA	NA	CASSLAKTDTQYF	TGTGCCAGCAGCTTAGCCAAAACAGATACGCAGTATTTT
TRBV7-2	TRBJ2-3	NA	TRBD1	CASSPQGGAIDTQYF	TGTGCCAGCAGCCCACAAGGGGGCGCGATAGATACGCAGTATTTT
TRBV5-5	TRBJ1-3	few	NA	CASSLAGFSGNTIYF	TGTGCCAGCAGCTTGGCGGGGTTCTCTGGAAACACCATATATTTT
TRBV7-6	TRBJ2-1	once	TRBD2	CASSLSGSPDEQFF	TGTGCCAGCAGCTTGAGCGGGAGCCCCGATGAGCAGTTCTTC
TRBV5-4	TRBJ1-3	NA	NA	CASSPDTGDTIYF	TGTGCCAGCAGCCCGGACACAGGTGACACCATATATTTT
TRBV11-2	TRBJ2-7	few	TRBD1	CASSLLGGTGGMSYEQYF	TGTGCCAGCAGCTTATTGGGTGGGACAGGGGGAATGTCCTACGAGCAGTACTTC
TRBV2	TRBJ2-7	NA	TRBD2	CASSEMGGVAYEQYF	TGTGCCAGCAGTGAAATGGGAGGGGTGGCCTACGAGCAGTACTTC
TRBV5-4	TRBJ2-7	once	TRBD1	CASSPQETGGRDEQYF	TGTGCCAGCAGCCCGCAGGAGACAGGGGGCAGGGACGAGCAGTACTTC
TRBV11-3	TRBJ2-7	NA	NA	CASGIRDEQYF	TGTGCCAGCGGGATCCGGGATGAGCAGTACTTC
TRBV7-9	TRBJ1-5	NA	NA	CASSLVGVQPQHF	TGTGCCAGCAGCTTAGTCGGGGTTCAGCCCCAGCATTTT
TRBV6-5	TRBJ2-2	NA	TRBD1	CATLTTGDTGELFF	TGTGCCACCCTTACCACAGGGGACACCGGGGAGCTGTTTTTT
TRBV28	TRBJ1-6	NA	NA	CASTPRISSSPLHF	TGTGCCAGCACCCCCAGGATATCGTCTTCACCCCTCCACTTT
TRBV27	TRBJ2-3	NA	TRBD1	CASRPRQGAYKDTQYF	TGTGCCAGCAGACCGAGACAGGGGGCGTATAAAGATACGCAGTATTTT
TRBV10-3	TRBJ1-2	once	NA	CAISESLVFYTF	TGTGCCATCAGTGAGTCGCTAGTTTTCTACACCTTC
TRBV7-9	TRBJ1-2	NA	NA	CASSLDGGVSSGYTF	TGTGCCAGCAGCTTAGACGGCGGGGTTTCGAGCGGCTACACCTTC
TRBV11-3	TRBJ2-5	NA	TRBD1	CASSPQGQPQETQYF	TGTGCCAGCAGCCCACAGGGGCAACCCCAAGAGACCCAGTACTTC
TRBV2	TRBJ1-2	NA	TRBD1	CASTGEANYGYTF	TGTGCCAGTACAGGGGAAGCTAACTATGGCTACACCTTC
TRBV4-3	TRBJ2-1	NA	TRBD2	CASSQDGLAVWDEQFF	TGCGCCAGCAGCCAAGATGGGCTAGCGGTTTGGGATGAGCAGTTCTTC
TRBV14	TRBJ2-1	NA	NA	CASSPLGAVQFF	TGTGCCAGCAGCCCGCTAGGGGCGGTGCAGTTCTTC
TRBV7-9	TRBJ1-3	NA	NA	CASSPVGWGNTIYF	TGTGCCAGCTCCCCGGTCGGGTGGGGAAACACCATATATTTT
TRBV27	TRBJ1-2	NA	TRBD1	CASSLEYRGRSSYGYTF	TGTGCCAGCAGTTTAGAGTACAGGGGGCGCTCTAGCTATGGCTACACCTTC
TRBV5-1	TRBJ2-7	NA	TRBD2	CASSFDSLAGVVGSGEQYF	TGCGCCAGCAGCTTCGATTCACTAGCGGGAGTAGTGGGGTCGGGGGAGCAGTACTTC
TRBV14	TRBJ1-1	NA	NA	CASSPGSLQGYTEAFF	TGTGCCAGCAGTCCAGGTTCTCTACAGGGTTACACTGAAGCTTTCTTT
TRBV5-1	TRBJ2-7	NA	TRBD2	CASSLGLAVPYEQYF	TGCGCCAGCAGCTTGGGACTAGCGGTTCCCTACGAGCAGTACTTC
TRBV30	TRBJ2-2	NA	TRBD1	CASRGPNGELFF	TGTGCCTCGAGGGGGCCTAACGGGGAGCTGTTTTTT
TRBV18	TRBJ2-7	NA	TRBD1	CASSLNSGRTGAYEQYF	TGTGCCAGCTCACTCAACAGTGGACGGACAGGGGCCTACGAGCAGTACTTC
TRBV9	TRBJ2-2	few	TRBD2	CASSVDPSGRGNGELFF	TGTGCCAGCAGCGTAGACCCCAGCGGGAGAGGTAACGGGGAGCTGTTTTTT
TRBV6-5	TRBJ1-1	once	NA	CASSHRMTGSAEAFF	TGTGCCAGCAGTCACCGTATGACAGGATCCGCTGAAGCTTTCTTT
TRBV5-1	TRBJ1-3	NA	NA	CASSLNLGANTIYF	TGCGCCAGCAGCTTGAATCTGGGGGCAAACACCATATATTTT
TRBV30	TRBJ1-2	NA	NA	CAWTLLRALGYTF	TGTGCCTGGACGCTCCTGAGGGCTTTGGGCTACACCTTC
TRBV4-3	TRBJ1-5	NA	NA	CASSQDRGSQPQHF	TGCGCCAGCAGCCAAGACAGGGGCAGTCAGCCCCAGCATTTT
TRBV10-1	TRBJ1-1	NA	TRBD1	CASTGQLNAEAFF	TGCGCCAGCACGGGACAGCTGAACGCTGAAGCTTTCTTT
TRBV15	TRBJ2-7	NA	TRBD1	CATSATGVYEQYF	TGTGCCACCAGCGCGACAGGGGTCTACGAGCAGTACTTC
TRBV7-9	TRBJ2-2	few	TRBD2	CASSKPPGLADFAGELFF	TGTGCCAGCAGCAAACCCCCGGGACTAGCGGATTTTGCCGGGGAGCTGTTTTTT
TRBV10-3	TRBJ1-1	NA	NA	CAISESWGPQTEAFF	TGTGCCATCAGTGAGTCATGGGGGCCGCAAACTGAAGCTTTCTTT
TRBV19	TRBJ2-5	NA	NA	CASSGAQGFETQYF	TGTGCCAGTAGCGGAGCTCAGGGTTTCGAGACCCAGTACTTC
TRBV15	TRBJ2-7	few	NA	CATSSAGQTEQYF	TGTGCCACCAGCAGCGCTGGACAGACCGAGCAGTACTTC
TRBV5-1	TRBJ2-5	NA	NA	CASSLAGSAMPGETQYF	TGCGCCAGCAGCTTGGCCGGTTCCGCTATGCCGGGGGAGACCCAGTACTTC
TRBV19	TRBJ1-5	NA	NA	CASSTLQRGTNQPQHF	TGTGCCAGTAGTACACTTCAGAGAGGAACTAATCAGCCCCAGCATTTT
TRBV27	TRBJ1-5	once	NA	CASSLEGRYSNQPQHF	TGTGCCAGCAGTTTGGAGGGTCGTTATAGCAATCAGCCCCAGCATTTT
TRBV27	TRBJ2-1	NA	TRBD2	CASSSLVAGGHNNEQFF	TGTGCCAGCAGCTCGCTCGTAGCGGGAGGGCATAACAATGAGCAGTTCTTC
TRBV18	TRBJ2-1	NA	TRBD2	CASSPPTSGGFEQFF	TGTGCCAGCTCACCACCGACTAGCGGGGGCTTTGAGCAGTTCTTC
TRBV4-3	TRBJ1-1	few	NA	CASSLGQLWGTEAFF	TGCGCCAGCAGCCTCGGACAGCTTTGGGGCACTGAAGCTTTCTTT
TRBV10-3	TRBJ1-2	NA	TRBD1	CAINKGTGDGYTF	TGTGCCATCAATAAAGGGACAGGGGATGGCTACACCTTC
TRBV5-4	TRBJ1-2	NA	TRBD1	CASSLRTGGMDGYTF	TGTGCCAGCAGCCTGCGGACAGGGGGCATGGATGGCTACACCTTC
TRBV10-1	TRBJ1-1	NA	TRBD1	CASSESRGQGTTRAAFF	TGCGCCAGCAGTGAGTCAAGGGGACAGGGGACAACTAGGGCAGCTTTCTTT
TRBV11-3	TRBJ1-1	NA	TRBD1	CASSLVGQGKSEAFF	TGTGCCAGCAGCCTCGTAGGACAGGGGAAATCTGAAGCTTTCTTT
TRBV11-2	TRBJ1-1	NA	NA	CASSLVDKDTEAFF	TGTGCCAGCAGCTTAGTGGACAAGGACACTGAAGCTTTCTTT
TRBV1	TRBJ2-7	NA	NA	CTSSPIGTSGGHEQYF	TGCACCAGCAGCCCAATCGGGACTAGCGGGGGTCACGAGCAGTACTTC
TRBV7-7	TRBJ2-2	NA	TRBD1	CASSWGTGDTGELFF	TGTGCCAGCAGCTGGGGCACAGGGGACACCGGGGAGCTGTTTTTT
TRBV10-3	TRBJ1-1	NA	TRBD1	CAISESRDRGNTEAFF	TGTGCCATCAGTGAGTCGCGGGACAGGGGGAACACTGAAGCTTTCTTT
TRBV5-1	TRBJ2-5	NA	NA	CASSRQGPRETQYF	TGCGCCAGCAGCCGTCAGGGTCCCCGGGAGACCCAGTACTTC